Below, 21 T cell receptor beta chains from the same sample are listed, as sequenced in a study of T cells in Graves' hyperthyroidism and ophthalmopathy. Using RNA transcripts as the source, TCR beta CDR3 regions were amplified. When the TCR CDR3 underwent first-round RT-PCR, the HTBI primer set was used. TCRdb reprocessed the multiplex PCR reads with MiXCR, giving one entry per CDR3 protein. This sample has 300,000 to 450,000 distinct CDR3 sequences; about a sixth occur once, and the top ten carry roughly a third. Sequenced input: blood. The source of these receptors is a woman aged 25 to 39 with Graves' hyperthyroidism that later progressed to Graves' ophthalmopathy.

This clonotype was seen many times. The CDR3 sequence is CASSLSLGAGTGELFF. The DNA for the CDR3 is TGTGCCAGCAGTTTATCTTTAGGGGCGGGAACCGGGGAGCTGTTTTTT. The chain joins TRBV27 to TRBJ2-2; the D gene is possibly TRBD2 (6 bases). This CDR3 spans 16 amino acids. The V end was cut by 0 bases, the J end by 5 bases, with 13 bases between. Per germline, CDR1 MNHEY and CDR2 SMNVEV (reference sequence).

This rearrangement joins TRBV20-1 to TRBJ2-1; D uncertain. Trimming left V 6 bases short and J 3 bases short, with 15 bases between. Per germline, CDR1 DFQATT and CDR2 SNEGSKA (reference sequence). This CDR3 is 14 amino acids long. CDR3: CSALSATFYNEQFF. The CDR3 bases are TGCAGTGCCCTCAGCGCGACCTTCTACAATGAGCAGTTCTTC.

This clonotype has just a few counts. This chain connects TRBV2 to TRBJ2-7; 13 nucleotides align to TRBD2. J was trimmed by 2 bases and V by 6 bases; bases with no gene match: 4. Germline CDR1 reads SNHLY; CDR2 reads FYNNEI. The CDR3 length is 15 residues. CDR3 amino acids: CASSGGTSGTYEQYF. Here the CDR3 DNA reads TGTGCCAGCAGCGGCGGGACTAGCGGGACCTACGAGCAGTACTTC.

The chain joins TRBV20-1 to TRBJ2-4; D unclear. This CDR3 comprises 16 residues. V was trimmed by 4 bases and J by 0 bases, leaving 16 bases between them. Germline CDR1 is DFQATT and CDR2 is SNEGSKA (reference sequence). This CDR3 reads CSANMGWMIAKNIQYF. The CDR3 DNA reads TGCAGTGCTAACATGGGGTGGATGATAGCCAAAAACATTCAGTACTTC.

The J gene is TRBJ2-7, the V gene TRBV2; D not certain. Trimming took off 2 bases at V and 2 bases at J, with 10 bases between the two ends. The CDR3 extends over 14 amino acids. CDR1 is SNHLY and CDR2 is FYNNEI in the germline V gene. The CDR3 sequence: CASSELRGPYEQYF. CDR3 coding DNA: TGTGCCAGCAGTGAATTACGCGGCCCCTACGAGCAGTACTTC.

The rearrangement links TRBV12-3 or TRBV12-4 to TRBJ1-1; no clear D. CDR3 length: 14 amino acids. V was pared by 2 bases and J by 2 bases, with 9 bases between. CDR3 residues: CASSLSSINTEAFF. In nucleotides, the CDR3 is TGTGCCAGCAGTTTATCTTCTATCAACACTGAAGCTTTCTTT.

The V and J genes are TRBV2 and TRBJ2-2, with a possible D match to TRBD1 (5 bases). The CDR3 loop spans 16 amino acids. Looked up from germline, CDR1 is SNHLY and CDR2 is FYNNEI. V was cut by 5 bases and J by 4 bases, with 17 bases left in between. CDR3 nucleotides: TGTGCCAGCAGTAGGGGCTCCGATTCTTTCACCGGGGAGCTGTTTTTT. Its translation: CASSRGSDSFTGELFF.

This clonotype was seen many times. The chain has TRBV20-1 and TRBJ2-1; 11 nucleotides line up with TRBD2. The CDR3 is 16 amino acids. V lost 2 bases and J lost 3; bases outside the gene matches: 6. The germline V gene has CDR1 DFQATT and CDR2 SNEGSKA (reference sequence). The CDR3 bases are TGCAGTGCTAGACCCAAGGGACTAGCGGTCTACAATGAGCAGTTCTTC. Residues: CSARPKGLAVYNEQFF.

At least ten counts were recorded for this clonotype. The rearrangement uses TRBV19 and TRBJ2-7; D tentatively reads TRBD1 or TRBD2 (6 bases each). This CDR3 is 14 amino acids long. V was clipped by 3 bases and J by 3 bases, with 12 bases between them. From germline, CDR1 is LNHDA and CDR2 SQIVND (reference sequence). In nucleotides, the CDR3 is TGTGCCAGTAGTATGTCGGGGGCGGGCTACGAGCAGTACTTC. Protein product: CASSMSGAGYEQYF. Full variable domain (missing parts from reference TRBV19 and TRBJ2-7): DGGITQSPKYLFRKEGQNVTLSCEQNLNHDAMYWYRQDPGQGLRLIYYSQIVNDFQKGDIAEGYSVSREKKESFPLTVTSAQKNPTAFYLCASSMSGAGYEQYFGPGTRLTVT.

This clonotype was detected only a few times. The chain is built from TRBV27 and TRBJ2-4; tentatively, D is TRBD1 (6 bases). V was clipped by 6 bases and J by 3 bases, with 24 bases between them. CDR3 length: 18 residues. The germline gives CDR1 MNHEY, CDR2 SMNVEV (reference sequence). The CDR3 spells CASSETPGHRNVKNIQYF. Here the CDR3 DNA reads TGTGCCAGCAGCGAAACTCCGGGACACCGGAATGTCAAAAACATTCAGTACTTC.

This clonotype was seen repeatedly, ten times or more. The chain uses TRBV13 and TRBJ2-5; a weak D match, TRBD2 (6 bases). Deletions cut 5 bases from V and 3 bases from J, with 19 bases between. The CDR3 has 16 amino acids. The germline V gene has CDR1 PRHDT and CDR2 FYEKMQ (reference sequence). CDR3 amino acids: CASSGAPGSNEETQYF. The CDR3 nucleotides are TGTGCCAGCAGCGGGGCCCCCGGGAGTAATGAAGAGACCCAGTACTTC.

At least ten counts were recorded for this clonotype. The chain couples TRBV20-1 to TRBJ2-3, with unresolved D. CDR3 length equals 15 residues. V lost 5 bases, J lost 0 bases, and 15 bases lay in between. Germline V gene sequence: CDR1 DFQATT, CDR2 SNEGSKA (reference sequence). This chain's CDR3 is CSAPDRARSTDTQYF. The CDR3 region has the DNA TGCAGTGCTCCCGACCGGGCTCGTAGCACAGATACGCAGTATTTT.

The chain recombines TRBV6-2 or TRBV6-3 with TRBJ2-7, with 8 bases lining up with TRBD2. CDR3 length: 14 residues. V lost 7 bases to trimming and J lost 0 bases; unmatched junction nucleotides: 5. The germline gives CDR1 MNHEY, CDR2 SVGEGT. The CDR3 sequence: CASTGTSHSYEQYF. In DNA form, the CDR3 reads TGTGCCAGCACCGGGACTAGTCACTCCTACGAGCAGTACTTC.

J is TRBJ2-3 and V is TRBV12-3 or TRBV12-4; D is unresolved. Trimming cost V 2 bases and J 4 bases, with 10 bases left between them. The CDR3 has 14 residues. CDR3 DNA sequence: TGTGCCAGCAGTTTACTGCTAGTTTCAGATACGCAGTATTTT. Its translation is CASSLLLVSDTQYF.

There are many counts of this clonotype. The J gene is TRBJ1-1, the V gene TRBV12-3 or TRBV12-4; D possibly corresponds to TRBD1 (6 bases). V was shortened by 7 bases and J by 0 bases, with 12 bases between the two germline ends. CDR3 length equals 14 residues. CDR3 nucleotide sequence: TGTGCCAGCACCCCAGGGGCCATGAACACTGAAGCTTTCTTT. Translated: CASTPGAMNTEAFF.

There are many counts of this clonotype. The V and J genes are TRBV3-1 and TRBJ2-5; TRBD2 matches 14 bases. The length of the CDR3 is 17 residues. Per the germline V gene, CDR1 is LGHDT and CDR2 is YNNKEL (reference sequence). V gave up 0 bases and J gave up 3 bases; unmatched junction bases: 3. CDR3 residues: CASSQERGLAGEETQYF. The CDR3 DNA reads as TGTGCCAGCAGCCAAGAACGGGGACTAGCGGGGGAAGAGACCCAGTACTTC.

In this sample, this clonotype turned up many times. This CDR3 is CASSLWTGTGSDSSPLHF. CDR3 sequence (DNA): TGTGCCAGCAGTTTATGGACCGGGACAGGGAGTGATTCTTCACCCCTCCACTTT. The chain combines TRBV28 with TRBJ1-6; 9 positions match TRBD1. CDR1 is MDHEN, CDR2 SYDVKM, per germline. The ends lost 0 bases at V and 9 bases at J; junction bases unmatched: 12. CDR3 length equals 18 residues.

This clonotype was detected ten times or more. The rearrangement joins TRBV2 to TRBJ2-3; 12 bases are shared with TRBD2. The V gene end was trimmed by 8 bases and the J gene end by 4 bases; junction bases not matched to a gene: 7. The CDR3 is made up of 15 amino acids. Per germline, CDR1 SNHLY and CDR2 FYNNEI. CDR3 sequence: CASSRGTSGPDTQYF. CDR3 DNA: TGTGCCAGCTCTCGGGGGACTAGCGGGCCAGATACGCAGTATTTT.

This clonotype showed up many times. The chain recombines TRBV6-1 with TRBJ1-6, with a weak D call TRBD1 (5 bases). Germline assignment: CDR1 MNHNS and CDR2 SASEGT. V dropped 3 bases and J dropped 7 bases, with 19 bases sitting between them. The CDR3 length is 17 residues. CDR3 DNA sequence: TGTGCCAGCAGTGACGGGCCAGCAGGGTCCGGCAATTCACCCCTCCACTTT. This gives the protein CASSDGPAGSGNSPLHF.

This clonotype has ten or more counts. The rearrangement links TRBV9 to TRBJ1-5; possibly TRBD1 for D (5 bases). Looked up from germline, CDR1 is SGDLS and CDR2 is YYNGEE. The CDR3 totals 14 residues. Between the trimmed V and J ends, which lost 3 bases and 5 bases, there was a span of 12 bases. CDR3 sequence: CASSGQGNDQPQHF. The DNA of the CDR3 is TGTGCCAGCAGCGGCCAGGGAAACGATCAGCCCCAGCATTTT.

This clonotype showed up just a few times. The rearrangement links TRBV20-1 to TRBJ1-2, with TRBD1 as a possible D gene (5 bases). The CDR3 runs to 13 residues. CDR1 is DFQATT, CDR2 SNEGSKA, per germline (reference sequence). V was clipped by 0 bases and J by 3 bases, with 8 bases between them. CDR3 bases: TGCAGTGCTAGAGACTCAGGGTACTATGGCTACACCTTC. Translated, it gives CSARDSGYYGYTF.